These 32 T cell receptor beta chains share one sample of origin, sequenced in a study of CD8 T cells in Susac syndrome. Random hexamers were used to reverse transcribe the RNA input (about 0.45 to 1 ug). One entry per CDR3 protein results from TCRdb running MiXCR on the immunoSEQ multiplex PCR reads. Of around 190,000 distinct CDR3 sequences in the sample, less than 95% were seen once. The sequenced sample consisted of CD4+ T cells from PBMCs. The receptors shown here come from a human donor in good health.

This chain connects TRBV29-1 to TRBJ1-1; the match to TRBD1 covers 9 bases. Germline-derived CDR1 and CDR2 are SQVTM and ANQGSEA. J gave up 2 bases and V 6 bases, and 4 bases lay outside the gene matches. This CDR3 comprises 13 residues. The CDR3 coding sequence is TGCAGCGTGCACACAGGGGGCAACACTGAAGCTTTCTTT. Its translation is CSVHTGGNTEAFF.

This sequence joins TRBV27 and TRBJ2-3; perhaps TRBD2 as D (5 bases). CDR1 is MNHEY and CDR2 is SMNVEV in the germline V gene (reference sequence). This CDR3 has 16 amino acids. Between the trimmed V and J ends, which lost 6 bases and 2 bases, there was a span of 18 bases. The CDR3 DNA follows: TGTGCCAGCAGCGGTAACCAGACTACAGACACAGATACGCAGTATTTT. Translating gives CASSGNQTTDTDTQYF.

The gene calls are TRBV23-1 and TRBJ1-1; 7 bases map to TRBD1. TRBV23-1 is flagged as an ORF with uncertain function. CDR3 length: 13 residues. Germline trimming cut 8 bases from V and 3 bases from J; bases unmatched to any gene: 6. As DNA, the CDR3 is TGCGCCAGCCTGGACAGGTGGCACACTGAAGCTTTCTTT. This encodes CASLDRWHTEAFF.

This clonotype has just a few counts. The chain carries TRBV4-3 and TRBJ2-7; 12 positions agree with TRBD2. This CDR3 has 15 amino acids. The germline gives CDR1 LGHNA, CDR2 YSLEER. V lost 5 bases to trimming and J lost 5 bases; unmatched junction nucleotides: 7. The CDR3 loop reads CASSNRLAGVDEQYF. In nucleotides, the CDR3 is TGCGCCAGCAGCAATCGACTAGCGGGAGTTGACGAGCAGTACTTC.

The chain combines TRBV27 with TRBJ2-5, with 11 bases matching TRBD2. Germline V gene data show CDR1 as MNHEY and CDR2 as SMNVEV (reference sequence). CDR3 length equals 16 residues. The J segment lost 7 bases and the V segment lost 4 bases, leaving 11 bases of the junction unmatched. In nucleotides, the CDR3 is TGTGCCAGCAGTTCATTAGCGGGAGGGCCGGGGTCGACCCAGTACTTC. As protein: CASSSLAGGPGSTQYF.

This clonotype was recorded once. The V gene is TRBV29-1, the J gene TRBJ2-1, with D hard to call. V was clipped by 4 bases and J by 6 bases, with 10 bases between them. Germline loops: CDR1 SQVTM, CDR2 ANQGSEA. There are 12 residues in the CDR3. The CDR3 DNA reads TGCAGCGTTGTTCCGGGTTCCAATGAGCAGTTCTTC. It translates to CSVVPGSNEQFF.

The chain employs TRBV29-1 and TRBJ2-1; 9 bases map to TRBD2. This CDR3 has 15 residues. Per the germline V gene, CDR1 is SQVTM and CDR2 is ANQGSEA. V lost 8 bases to trimming and J lost 6 bases; unmatched junction nucleotides: 14. The CDR3 sequence is CSQSGTSSIGNEQFF. The CDR3 DNA sequence: TGCAGCCAATCAGGGACTAGCAGCATAGGCAATGAGCAGTTCTTC.

The chain carries TRBV12-3 or TRBV12-4 and TRBJ2-2; TRBD1 aligns across 8 bases. This CDR3 contains 14 residues. The V segment lost 8 bases and the J segment 5 bases; nucleotides outside the gene matches: 7. CDR3 sequence reads: CASRQGPSTGELFF. The CDR3 region has the DNA TGTGCCAGCCGACAGGGGCCATCGACCGGGGAGCTGTTTTTT.

This clonotype came up a few times. The CDR3 sequence is CASSYSRKTEAFF. CDR3 nucleotide sequence: TGTGCCAGCAGTTACTCGAGGAAAACTGAAGCTTTCTTT. The genes are TRBV6-5 and TRBJ1-1; D remains unclear. From germline, CDR1 is MNHEY and CDR2 SVGAGI. The CDR3 runs 13 residues. The ends were cut back, 0 bases at V and 5 bases at J, with 7 bases in the middle.

V usage is TRBV29-1 and J usage is TRBJ1-4; D may be TRBD1 (5 bases). This CDR3 spans 14 amino acids. Germline CDR1 SQVTM, CDR2 ANQGSEA. V was trimmed by 6 bases and J by 4 bases, leaving 15 bases between them. CDR3 nucleotide sequence: TGCAGCGTGGGGGACGGTCCCCTTAATGAAAAACTGTTTTTT. Protein sequence: CSVGDGPLNEKLFF.

This clonotype was seen a few times. The rearrangement links TRBV5-8 to TRBJ1-1; no firm D call. The CDR3 loop spans 11 amino acids. Looked up from germline, CDR1 is SGHTS and CDR2 is YDEGEE. The V gene lost 1 base and the J gene lost 4 bases, with 2 bases spanning the gap. As DNA, the CDR3 is TGTGCCAGCAGCTTGCGCACTGAAGCTTTCTTT. Translating it yields CASSLRTEAFF.

This clonotype was seen a single time. The J gene is TRBJ1-2, the V gene TRBV4-3; D unclear. The CDR3 spans 15 residues. V was cut by 1 base and J by 8 bases, with 17 bases left in between. The germline V gene has CDR1 LGHNA and CDR2 YSLEER. The CDR3 sequence is CASSQGVTGVGGYTF. CDR3 nucleotides: TGCGCCAGCAGCCAAGGCGTCACTGGGGTTGGAGGCTACACCTTC.

The genes are TRBV29-1 and TRBJ2-7, with TRBD1 matching over 11 bases. CDR1 and CDR2 (germline): SQVTM, ANQGSEA. The CDR3 consists of 14 residues. After removal of 6 bases from V and 3 bases from J, the junction contained 7 bases not matched to a gene. The DNA for the CDR3 is TGCAGCGTAGAGGCCGGGACAGGGGGCTACGAGCAGTACTTC. It specifies CSVEAGTGGYEQYF.

This rearrangement joins TRBV3-1 to TRBJ2-3; no firm D call. The V end was cut by 4 bases, the J end by 6 bases, with 14 bases between. Germline values: CDR1 LGHDT, CDR2 YNNKEL (reference sequence). The CDR3 length is 14 residues. CDR3 in DNA: TGTGCCAGCAGCCCCTCGGGTATCCTCGATACGCAGTATTTT. Translating gives CASSPSGILDTQYF.

This CDR3 reads CASSGGRGQETQYF. Here the CDR3 DNA reads TGTGCCAGCAGTGGCGGGAGGGGACAAGAGACCCAGTACTTC. The chain links TRBV25-1 to TRBJ2-5, with 9 positions matching TRBD2. The CDR3 covers 14 residues. Germline V CDR1 and CDR2: MGHDK, SYGVNS. V lost 4 bases to trimming and J lost 2 bases; unmatched junction nucleotides: 2.

The chain joins TRBV4-2 to TRBJ2-6; D not resolved. Germline V gene sequence: CDR1 LGHNA, CDR2 YNFKEQ. The V end was cut by 8 bases, the J end by 1 base, with 12 bases between. There are 15 residues in the CDR3. CDR3 in amino acids: CASGPRDSGANVLTF. The CDR3 DNA is TGTGCCAGCGGTCCTAGAGATTCTGGGGCCAACGTCCTGACTTTC.

J is TRBJ1-5 and V is TRBV30; the D is unclear. Trimming pared 5 bases from V and 2 bases from J, leaving 13 bases between. This CDR3 spans 14 amino acids. The germline V gene has CDR1 GTSNPN and CDR2 SVGIG (reference sequence). Here the CDR3 DNA reads TGTGCCTGGGGCAGGTCCCATGGCAATCAGCCCCAGCATTTT. Amino acids: CAWGRSHGNQPQHF.

The chain combines TRBV11-2 with TRBJ2-5, with 10 bases fitting TRBD2. In germline, CDR1 is SGHAT, CDR2 FQNNGV. The ends lost 5 bases at V and 5 bases at J; junction bases unmatched: 8. This CDR3 comprises 15 residues. The CDR3, as DNA: TGTGCCAGCAGCCCCAGCGGGAGGGCCGGGGAGACCCAGTACTTC. Amino acid sequence: CASSPSGRAGETQYF.

The V gene is TRBV29-1, the J gene TRBJ2-1; 8 bases align to TRBD1. The CDR3 length is 14 residues. CDR1 is SQVTM and CDR2 is ANQGSEA in the germline V gene. V dropped 7 bases and J dropped 8; count of bases not matched to a gene: 13. CDR3 coding DNA: TGCAGCGCAGCCTGGTCAGGGGGCCTATATGAGCAGTTCTTC. This translates into CSAAWSGGLYEQFF.

The chain couples TRBV29-1 to TRBJ1-1; a weak D match, TRBD1 (6 bases). The CDR3 runs to 14 residues. Germline V lookup: CDR1 SQVTM, CDR2 ANQGSEA. Trimming removed 2 bases at V and 1 base at J, with 11 bases between. CDR3 sequence: CSVEKGHRNTEAFF. CDR3 coding DNA: TGCAGCGTTGAAAAGGGACACAGGAACACTGAAGCTTTCTTT.

The chain's CDR3 is CAWSEGGGELFF. CDR3 DNA: TGTGCCTGGAGTGAGGGGGGCGGGGAGCTGTTTTTT. This chain connects TRBV30 to TRBJ2-2, with D tentatively TRBD1 or TRBD2 (6 bases each). V dropped 1 base and J dropped 7 bases, with 7 bases sitting between them. The CDR3 extends over 12 amino acids. Germline V gene lookup returns CDR1 GTSNPN and CDR2 SVGIG (reference sequence).

The chain uses TRBV7-2 and TRBJ2-3; D remains unclear. Trimming removed 0 bases from V and 5 bases from J, with 12 bases in between. The germline CDR1 and CDR2 sequences are SGHTA and FQGNSA. This CDR3 has 15 residues. The CDR3 loop reads CASSLAGALGDTQYF. CDR3 DNA sequence: TGTGCCAGCAGCTTAGCCGGAGCCCTCGGAGATACGCAGTATTTT.

The genes are TRBV3-1 and TRBJ1-2; TRBD1 aligns across 9 bases. This CDR3 contains 14 residues. V was clipped by 4 bases and J by 8 bases; unmatched bases: 8. The germline V gene has CDR1 LGHDT and CDR2 YNNKEL (reference sequence). As DNA, the CDR3 is TGTGCCAGCAGCCCTCCACAGGGGGCGAAAGGCTACACCTTC. It is translated as CASSPPQGAKGYTF.

This chain connects TRBV5-1 to TRBJ2-7; 12 bases line up with TRBD2. CDR1 is SGHRS and CDR2 is YFSETQ in the germline V gene. The V segment lost 1 base and the J segment 2 bases; nucleotides outside the gene matches: 4. The CDR3 consists of 16 residues. As DNA, the CDR3 is TGCGCCAGCAGCTTGAGGACTAGCGGGAATACCTACGAGCAGTACTTC. Translating it yields CASSLRTSGNTYEQYF.

The chain combines TRBV11-2 with TRBJ2-1; either TRBD1 or TRBD2 may fit D (5 bases each). The germline V gene encodes CDR1 SGHAT and CDR2 FQNNGV. Trimming pared 5 bases from V and 6 bases from J, leaving 11 bases between. This CDR3 contains 13 residues. The CDR3 reads CASSPGTVNEQFF. The CDR3 bases are TGTGCCAGCAGCCCCGGGACCGTCAATGAGCAGTTCTTC.

This rearrangement joins TRBV28 to TRBJ1-1, with unresolved D. There are 13 residues in the CDR3. Per germline, CDR1 MDHEN and CDR2 SYDVKM. The germline V and J ends were trimmed by 3 bases and 1 base, with 6 bases remaining between them. CDR3 bases: TGTGCCAGCAGTTTTTCGGGGAACACTGAAGCTTTCTTT. Protein product: CASSFSGNTEAFF. Variable domain in full (rest from reference TRBV28 and TRBJ1-1): DVKVTQSSRYLVKRTGEKVFLECVQDMDHENMFWYRQDPGLGLRLIYFSYDVKMKEKGDIPEGYSVSREKKERFSLILESASTNQTSMYLCASSFSGNTEAFFGQGTRLTVV.

The rearrangement uses TRBV20-1 and TRBJ2-3, with 11 bases matching TRBD2. Germline CDR1 is DFQATT and CDR2 is SNEGSKA (reference sequence). The CDR3 covers 16 residues. V lost 5 bases and J lost 2; bases outside the gene matches: 9. DNA for the CDR3: TGCAGTGCTCCCCGACGACTAGCGGGGTTCACAGATACGCAGTATTTT. Its translation: CSAPRRLAGFTDTQYF.

The genes are TRBV29-1 and TRBJ2-2, with 13 bases that match TRBD2. Per the germline V gene, CDR1 is SQVTM and CDR2 is ANQGSEA. The V segment lost 6 bases and the J segment 4 bases; nucleotides outside the gene matches: 8. CDR3 size: 16 residues. The CDR3 protein is CSVRTSGSPGTGELFF. DNA for the CDR3: TGCAGCGTGAGGACTAGCGGGAGTCCGGGCACCGGGGAGCTGTTTTTT.

This clonotype was seen only once. This chain joins TRBV24-1 and TRBJ2-3; 12 nucleotides align to TRBD2. Germline trimming cut 3 bases from V and 4 bases from J; bases unmatched to any gene: 7. CDR1 is KGHDR and CDR2 is SFDVKD in the germline V gene. CDR3 length: 17 residues. CDR3 loop: CATSDLTSGRSPDTQYF. For the CDR3, the DNA is TGTGCCACCAGTGATCTGACTAGCGGGAGATCCCCAGATACGCAGTATTTT.

V is TRBV29-1 and J is TRBJ2-1; D is uncertain. The CDR3 totals 12 residues. Germline assignment: CDR1 SQVTM and CDR2 ANQGSEA. The V end was cut by 4 bases, the J end by 6 bases, with 10 bases between. The CDR3 DNA follows: TGCAGCGTTGTTGCTGGGCTCAATGAGCAGTTCTTC. Protein sequence: CSVVAGLNEQFF.

The chain links TRBV30 to TRBJ1-2, with 7 bases identical to TRBD1. Germline trimming cut 0 bases from V and 8 bases from J; bases unmatched to any gene: 3. The CDR3 spans 12 residues. CDR1 and CDR2 from the germline V gene are GTSNPN and SVGIG (reference sequence). The CDR3 region has the DNA TGTGCCTGGAGTGTAGGGGGCGCAGGCTACACCTTC. It translates to CAWSVGGAGYTF.

This clonotype was observed a single time. The chain is built from TRBV12-3 or TRBV12-4 and TRBJ1-1; D is uncertain. The CDR3 is 11 residues long. Trimming took off 4 bases at V and 5 bases at J, with 5 bases between the two ends. The CDR3 sequence: CASSSGTEAFF. The DNA for the CDR3 is TGTGCCAGCAGTTCTGGGACTGAAGCTTTCTTT.